This TCR delta chain was obtained from a study of gamma-delta chains in newborns, infants, children. Study information: Microbial exposure reportedly drives polyclonal innate γδ T cell expansion after birth.

TCRdb reanalysed the reads with CATT. The sample records some 11,000 delta-chain clones, about 3.5% being singletons. The sample comprised blood. This sequence originates from a child who was a newborn, infant or young child, either healthy, febrile or measles-vaccinated (not recorded which).

The CDR3 loop reads CACDSVSSGPSSSSGLPITDKLIF. The DNA of the CDR3 is TGTGCCTGTGACTCCGTGTCATCGGGACCTTCCTCATCTAGTGGGCTGCCGATCACCGATAAACTCATCTTT. V is TRDV2 and J is TRDJ1; TRDD2 matches at 7 bases. Germline-derived CDR1 and CDR2 are GEAIGNYY and EKD. The CDR3 sequence is 24 residues long. The V and J ends lost 3 bases and 1 base, in that order; junction bases with no gene match: 34.